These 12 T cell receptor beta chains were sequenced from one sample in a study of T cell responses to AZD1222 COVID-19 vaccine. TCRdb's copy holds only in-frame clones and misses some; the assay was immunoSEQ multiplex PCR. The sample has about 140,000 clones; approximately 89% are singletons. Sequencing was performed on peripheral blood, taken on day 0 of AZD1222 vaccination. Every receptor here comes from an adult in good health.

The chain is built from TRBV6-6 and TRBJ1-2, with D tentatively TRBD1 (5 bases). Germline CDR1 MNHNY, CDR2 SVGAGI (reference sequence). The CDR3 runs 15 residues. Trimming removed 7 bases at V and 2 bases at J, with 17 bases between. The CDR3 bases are TGTGCCAGCACCAGGGACGGACCGACCAACTATGGCTACACCTTC. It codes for CASTRDGPTNYGYTF.

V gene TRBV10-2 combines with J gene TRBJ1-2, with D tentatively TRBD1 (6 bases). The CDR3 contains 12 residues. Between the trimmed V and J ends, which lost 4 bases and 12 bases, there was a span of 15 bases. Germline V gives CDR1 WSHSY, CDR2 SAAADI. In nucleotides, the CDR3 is TGCGCCAGCAGTGTACAGGGTATGAGACACACCTTC. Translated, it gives CASSVQGMRHTF.

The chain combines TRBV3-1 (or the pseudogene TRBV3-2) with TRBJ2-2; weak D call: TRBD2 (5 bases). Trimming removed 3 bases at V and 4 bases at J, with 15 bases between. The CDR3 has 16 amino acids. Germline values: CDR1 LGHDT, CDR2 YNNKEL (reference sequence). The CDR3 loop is CASSHSGLRLTGELFF. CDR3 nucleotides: TGTGCCAGCAGCCATTCCGGACTCCGACTCACCGGGGAGCTGTTTTTT.

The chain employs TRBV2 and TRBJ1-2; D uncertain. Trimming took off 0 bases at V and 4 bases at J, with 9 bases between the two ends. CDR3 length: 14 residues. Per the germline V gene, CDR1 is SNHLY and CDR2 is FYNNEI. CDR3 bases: TGTGCCAGCAGTGAAGCGCAGACACTCTATGGCTACACCTTC. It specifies CASSEAQTLYGYTF.

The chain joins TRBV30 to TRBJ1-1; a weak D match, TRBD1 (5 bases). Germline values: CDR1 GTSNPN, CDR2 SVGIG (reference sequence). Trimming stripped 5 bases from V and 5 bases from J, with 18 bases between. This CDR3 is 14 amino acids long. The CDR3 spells CAWGFSVRGTEAFF. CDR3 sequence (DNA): TGTGCCTGGGGATTTAGTGTAAGGGGAACTGAAGCTTTCTTT.

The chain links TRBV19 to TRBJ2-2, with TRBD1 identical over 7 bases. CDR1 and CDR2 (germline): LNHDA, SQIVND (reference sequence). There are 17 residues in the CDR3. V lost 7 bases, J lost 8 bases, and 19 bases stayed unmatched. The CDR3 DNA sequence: TGTGCCAGTATTAGGACAGGCTCTTCCATCTCCGGGGGGGAGCTGTTTTTT. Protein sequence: CASIRTGSSISGGELFF.

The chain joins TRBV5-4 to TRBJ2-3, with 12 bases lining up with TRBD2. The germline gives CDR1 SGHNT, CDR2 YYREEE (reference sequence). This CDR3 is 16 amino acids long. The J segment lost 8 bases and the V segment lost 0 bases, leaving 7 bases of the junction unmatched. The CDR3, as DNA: TGTGCCAGCAGCTTGGATGCGGGACTAGCGGGCGGTACGCAGTATTTT. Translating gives CASSLDAGLAGGTQYF.

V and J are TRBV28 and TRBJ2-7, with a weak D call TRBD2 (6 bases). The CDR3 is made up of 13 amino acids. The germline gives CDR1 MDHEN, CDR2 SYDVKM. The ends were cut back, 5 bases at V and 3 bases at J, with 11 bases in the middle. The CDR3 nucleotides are TGTGCCAGCAGTCGGGGGAGCAGCTACGAGCAGTACTTC. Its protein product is CASSRGSSYEQYF.

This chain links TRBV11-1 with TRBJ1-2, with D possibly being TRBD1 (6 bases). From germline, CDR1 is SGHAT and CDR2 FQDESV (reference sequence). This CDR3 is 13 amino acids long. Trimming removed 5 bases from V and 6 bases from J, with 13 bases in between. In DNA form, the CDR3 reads TGTGCCAGCAGCGAGGGACATGGAGATGGCTACACCTTC. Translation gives CASSEGHGDGYTF.

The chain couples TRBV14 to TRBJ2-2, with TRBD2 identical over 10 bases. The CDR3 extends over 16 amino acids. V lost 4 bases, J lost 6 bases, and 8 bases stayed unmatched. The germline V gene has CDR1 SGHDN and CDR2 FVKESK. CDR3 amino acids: CASSRLLAGAAGELFF. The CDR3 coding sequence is TGTGCCAGCAGCCGGCTCCTAGCGGGGGCGGCCGGGGAGCTGTTTTTT.

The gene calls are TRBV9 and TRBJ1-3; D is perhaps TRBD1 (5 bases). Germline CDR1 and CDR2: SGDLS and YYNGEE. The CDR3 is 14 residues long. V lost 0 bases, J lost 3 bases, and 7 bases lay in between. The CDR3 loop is CASSVDRFGNTIYF. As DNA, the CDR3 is TGTGCCAGCAGCGTAGACAGGTTTGGAAACACCATATATTTT. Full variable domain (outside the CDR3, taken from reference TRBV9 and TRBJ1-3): DSGVTQTPKHLITATGQRVTLRCSPRSGDLSVYWYQQSLDQGLQFLIQYYNGEERAKGNILERFSAQQFPDLHSELNLSSLELGDSALYFCASSVDRFGNTIYFGEGSWLTVV.

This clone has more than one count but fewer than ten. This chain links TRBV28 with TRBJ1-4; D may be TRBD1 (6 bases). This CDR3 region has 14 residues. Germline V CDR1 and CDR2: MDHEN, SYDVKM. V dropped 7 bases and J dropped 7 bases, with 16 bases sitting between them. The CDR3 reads CASTPSGESEKLFF. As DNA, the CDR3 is TGTGCCAGCACTCCCTCAGGGGAGAGTGAAAAACTGTTTTTT.